Shown below are 24 T cell receptor beta chains from a single sample sequenced in a study of blood T cell repertoires in COVID-19. Profiling relied on immunoSEQ multiplex PCR, and the TCRdb table lists in-frame clones only, not all of them. The profile shows roughly 400,000 clones, 90% of them singletons. The material sequenced was PBMCs or T cells enriched from blood (not recorded which). The receptors shown here come from a man between 18 and 29 years old who had recovered from COVID-19.

Concerning this clone: The same CDR3 arises from other DNA sequences in this sample as well. The chain is built from TRBV2 and TRBJ1-5; D might be TRBD1 (6 bases). There are 14 residues in the CDR3. Germline CDR1 is SNHLY and CDR2 is FYNNEI. V was clipped by 4 bases and J by 3 bases, with 10 bases between them. In nucleotides, the CDR3 is TGTGCCAGCAGTGCACAGGGCCTCAATCAGCCCCAGCATTTT. This gives the protein CASSAQGLNQPQHF.

V usage is TRBV5-1 and J usage is TRBJ1-3, with D perhaps TRBD1 (6 bases). CDR3 length equals 14 residues. V lost 2 bases to trimming and J lost 4 bases, with 10 bases between them. Germline loops: CDR1 SGHRS, CDR2 YFSETQ. Here the CDR3 reads CASSFQGLGNTIYF. The CDR3 DNA is TGCGCCAGCAGCTTCCAGGGGCTCGGAAACACCATATATTTT.

The chain uses TRBV5-1 and TRBJ1-1; 7 positions agree with TRBD1. CDR1 and CDR2 (germline): SGHRS, YFSETQ. The CDR3 runs to 16 residues. The V segment lost 3 bases and the J segment 1 base; nucleotides outside the gene matches: 9. The CDR3 here is CASSSQGLGANTEAFF. Written as DNA, the CDR3 is TGCGCCAGCAGCTCACAGGGGCTGGGTGCGAACACTGAAGCTTTCTTT.

The chain uses TRBV7-9 and TRBJ1-1; no clear D gene. The V end was cut by 0 bases, the J end by 7 bases, with 3 bases between. This CDR3 is built from 11 residues. Germline CDR1 is SEHNR and CDR2 is FQNEAQ (reference sequence). This chain's CDR3 is CASSLAFEAFF. CDR3 nucleotides: TGTGCCAGCAGCTTAGCCTTTGAAGCTTTCTTT.

The V call is TRBV5-1, the J call TRBJ1-5; tentative D call: TRBD1 (5 bases). Germline CDR1 is SGHRS and CDR2 is YFSETQ. V lost 2 bases and J lost 3, with 12 bases in between. The CDR3 covers 15 residues. The CDR3 coding sequence is TGCGCCAGCAGCTTAGAGGGGAGGAACAATCAGCCCCAGCATTTT. Its translation is CASSLEGRNNQPQHF.

This chain connects TRBV2 to TRBJ1-2; 9 nucleotides line up with TRBD1. The J segment lost 5 bases and the V segment lost 6 bases, leaving 7 bases of the junction unmatched. This CDR3 comprises 14 residues. The germline gives CDR1 SNHLY, CDR2 FYNNEI. Here the CDR3 reads CASSGEGQGYGYTF. The CDR3 region has the DNA TGTGCCAGCAGCGGAGAGGGACAGGGTTATGGCTACACCTTC. The whole variable domain, remainder taken from reference TRBV2 and TRBJ1-2, is EPEVTQTPSHQVTQMGQEVILRCVPISNHLYFYWYRQILGQKVEFLVSFYNNEISEKSEIFDDQFSVERPDGSNFTLKIRSTKLEDSAMYFCASSGEGQGYGYTFGSGTRLTVV.

V usage is TRBV12-5 and J usage is TRBJ1-5, with a tentative D call TRBD1 (5 bases). Trimming left V 0 bases short and J 5 bases short, with 14 bases between. Germline values: CDR1 LGHNT, CDR2 FRNRAP. The CDR3 extends over 16 amino acids. The CDR3 region has the DNA TGTGCTAGTGGTTTGGTACCGTGGAGGGGTGATCAGCCCCAGCATTTT. Translation gives CASGLVPWRGDQPQHF. The full variable domain, its missing parts supplied by reference TRBV12-5 and TRBJ1-5, is DARVTQTPRHKVTEMGQEVTMRCQPILGHNTVFWYRQTMMQGLELLAYFRNRAPLDDSGMPKDRFSAEMPDATLATLKIQPSEPRDSAVYFCASGLVPWRGDQPQHFGDGTRLSIL.

This chain connects TRBV6-5 to TRBJ2-7; 8 positions agree with TRBD1. V lost 6 bases, J lost 3 bases, and 7 bases stayed unmatched. CDR1 and CDR2 from the germline V gene are MNHEY and SVGAGI. This CDR3 is built from 14 residues. The CDR3 DNA reads as TGTGCCAGCAGGCGGGACAGGTCCTACTACGAGCAGTACTTC. Protein product: CASRRDRSYYEQYF.

The chain combines TRBV5-1 with TRBJ1-4; 11 nucleotides line up with TRBD1. From germline, CDR1 is SGHRS and CDR2 YFSETQ. The CDR3 spans 14 residues. V lost 5 bases to trimming and J lost 7 bases; unmatched junction nucleotides: 4. In nucleotides, the CDR3 is TGCGCCAGCAGTGGACAGGGGGCAGGTGAAAAACTGTTTTTT. Its protein product is CASSGQGAGEKLFF.

The CDR3 reads CASRPTGDGELFF. In DNA form, the CDR3 reads TGCGCCAGCCGACCTACGGGAGACGGGGAGCTGTTTTTT. The chain is built from TRBV5-1 and TRBJ2-2, with D perhaps TRBD2 (6 bases). Trimming cost V 7 bases and J 7 bases, with 14 bases left between them. The CDR3 loop spans 13 amino acids. Germline assignment: CDR1 SGHRS and CDR2 YFSETQ.

V is TRBV5-1 and J is TRBJ2-1; D gene uncertain. V lost 0 bases, J lost 7 bases, and 14 bases lay in between. The CDR3 consists of 15 residues. Germline V gives CDR1 SGHRS, CDR2 YFSETQ. CDR3 DNA sequence: TGCGCCAGCAGCTTGGAGATTGAGTCTTGGAATGAGCAGTTCTTC. Protein sequence: CASSLEIESWNEQFF.

The chain links TRBV27 to TRBJ2-7; D possibly corresponds to TRBD2 (5 bases). CDR1 is MNHEY and CDR2 is SMNVEV in the germline V gene (reference sequence). Trimming cost V 2 bases and J 0 bases, with 11 bases left between them. CDR3 size: 15 residues. CDR3 bases: TGTGCCAGCAGTTTAGCGGGTCAGCGCTCCTACGAGCAGTACTTC. Protein: CASSLAGQRSYEQYF.

The chain uses TRBV13 and TRBJ2-3; D possibly corresponds to TRBD2 (6 bases). Germline CDR1 PRHDT, CDR2 FYEKMQ (reference sequence). Deletions cut 4 bases from V and 2 bases from J, with 16 bases between. The CDR3 consists of 16 residues. DNA of the CDR3: TGTGCCAGCAGCTACGCTAGCGAGACCTACACAGATACGCAGTATTTT. Translated: CASSYASETYTDTQYF. The full variable domain, completed using reference TRBV13 and TRBJ2-3, is AAGVIQSPRHLIKEKRETATLKCYPIPRHDTVYWYQQGPGQDPQFLISFYEKMQSDKGSIPDRFSAQQFSDYHSELNMSSLELGDSALYFCASSYASETYTDTQYFGPGTRLTVL.

The gene calls are TRBV5-6 and TRBJ1-2; D not resolved. Germline loops: CDR1 SGHDT, CDR2 YYEEEE. With 1 base removed from V and 5 bases from J, the gap between germline ends came to 12 bases. The CDR3 is 14 amino acids. CDR3 bases: TGTGCCAGCAGCTTGAGGCGACATCAGTATGGCTACACCTTC. Encoded protein: CASSLRRHQYGYTF. Full variable domain (remainder filled in from reference TRBV5-6 and TRBJ1-2): DAGVTQSPTHLIKTRGQQVTLRCSPKSGHDTVSWYQQALGQGPQFIFQYYEEEERQRGNFPDRFSGHQFPNYSSELNVNALLLGDSALYLCASSLRRHQYGYTFGSGTRLTVV.

The rearrangement joins TRBV3-1 (or the pseudogene TRBV3-2) to TRBJ1-6, with D possibly being TRBD1 (5 bases). Trimming shortened V by 1 base and J by 5 bases, and 9 bases separated the two germline ends. The CDR3 spans 15 residues. CDR1 and CDR2 (germline): LGHDT, YNNKEL (reference sequence). The CDR3 DNA sequence: TGTGCCAGCAGCCAAGGACGGGGGGATAATTCACCCCTCCACTTT. Amino acid sequence: CASSQGRGDNSPLHF.

This CDR3 is CAISEGTSYEQYF. CDR3 DNA sequence: TGTGCCATCAGTGAGGGGACTAGCTACGAGCAGTACTTC. The chain couples TRBV10-3 to TRBJ2-7; 8 bases are shared with TRBD2. The CDR3 totals 13 residues. V was clipped by 2 bases and J by 3 bases; unmatched bases: 0. CDR1 and CDR2 from the germline V gene are ENHRY and SYGVKD.

This chain joins TRBV10-3 and TRBJ1-1; no clear D. From germline, CDR1 is ENHRY and CDR2 SYGVKD. Between the trimmed V and J ends, which lost 2 bases and 8 bases, there was a span of 12 bases. There are 13 residues in the CDR3. The CDR3 loop reads CAISEGAETEAFF. CDR3 sequence (DNA): TGTGCCATCAGTGAGGGTGCAGAAACCGAAGCTTTCTTT.

This clone was recorded a few times. The gene calls are TRBV10-3 and TRBJ1-1, with D possibly matching TRBD1 (6 bases). V lost 2 bases to trimming and J lost 4 bases, with 11 bases between them. Germline-derived CDR1 and CDR2 are ENHRY and SYGVKD. The CDR3 loop spans 14 amino acids. CDR3 amino acids: CAISEADRSTEAFF. The CDR3 DNA reads as TGTGCCATCAGTGAGGCAGACAGGTCCACTGAAGCTTTCTTT.

V and J are TRBV4-1 and TRBJ1-6, with D perhaps TRBD1 (6 bases). V dropped 4 bases and J dropped 7 bases, with 17 bases sitting between them. This CDR3 has 16 amino acids. Per germline, CDR1 MGHRA and CDR2 YSYEKL. The CDR3 loop is CASSPFRDKLNSPLHF. CDR3 nucleotides: TGCGCCAGCAGCCCCTTTCGGGACAAGTTAAATTCACCCCTCCACTTT.

The V and J genes are TRBV6-5 and TRBJ2-1; possible D gene TRBD2, 5 bases. Deletions cut 8 bases from V and 6 bases from J, with 20 bases between. Per germline, CDR1 MNHEY and CDR2 SVGAGI. The CDR3 is made up of 15 amino acids. The CDR3 region has the DNA TGTGCCAGCCTCTTAAGGCGGGCCAGTTTCAATGAGCAGTTCTTC. Amino acid sequence: CASLLRRASFNEQFF.

V and J are TRBV9 and TRBJ2-7; 8 nucleotides agree with TRBD2. Germline CDR1 is SGDLS and CDR2 is YYNGEE. J gave up 2 bases and V 0 bases, and 7 bases lay outside the gene matches. The CDR3 consists of 16 residues. The CDR3 is CASSVGISGATYEQYF. The CDR3 coding sequence is TGTGCCAGCAGCGTAGGGATTAGCGGGGCAACCTACGAGCAGTACTTC.

The chain uses TRBV9 and TRBJ1-2; possible D gene TRBD1, 6 bases. This CDR3 contains 15 residues. The V gene's germline CDR1 is SGDLS and CDR2 YYNGEE. The V end lost 0 bases, the J end lost 0 bases, and 9 bases lay between the germline ends. The CDR3 here is CASSVGTVSNYGYTF. In DNA form, the CDR3 reads TGTGCCAGCAGCGTAGGGACAGTCTCTAACTATGGCTACACCTTC.

The chain combines TRBV27 with TRBJ1-4; 12 bases are shared with TRBD1. This CDR3 region has 19 residues. Looked up from germline, CDR1 is MNHEY and CDR2 is SMNVEV (reference sequence). V lost 7 bases, J lost 4 bases, and 16 bases stayed unmatched. CDR3 in DNA: TGTGCCAGCAAGGTGGGGGTTAGGGACAGGGGGCTTGGTAATGAAAAACTGTTTTTT. This sequence encodes CASKVGVRDRGLGNEKLFF.

This clone was observed a single time. This rearrangement joins TRBV5-1 to TRBJ2-1; TRBD2 matches 13 bases. CDR3 length equals 21 residues. V lost 0 bases to trimming and J lost 0 bases; unmatched junction nucleotides: 12. Germline V CDR1 and CDR2: SGHRS, YFSETQ. CDR3 sequence (DNA): TGCGCCAGCAGCTTGGCCGGACTAGCGGGAGCGCTGATTAGCTCCTACAATGAGCAGTTCTTC. Translated, it gives CASSLAGLAGALISSYNEQFF. Full variable domain (rest looked up from reference TRBV5-1 and TRBJ2-1): KAGVTQTPRYLIKTRGQQVTLSCSPISGHRSVSWYQQTPGQGLQFLFEYFSETQRNKGNFPGRFSGRQFSNSRSEMNVSTLELGDSALYLCASSLAGLAGALISSYNEQFFGPGTRLTVL.